The 17 T cell receptor beta chains presented below share a single source sample, sequenced in a study of CD8+CD57+ T cells in acquired aplastic anemia. Patients chosen for sequencing had CD8+CD57+ cells that had expanded, as shown by flow cytometry. Both TCR beta VDJ combination and CDR3 sequence profiling were carried out. Genomic DNA was the template for this profiling. TCRdb recomputed calls from the reads with MiXCR, one row per CDR3 protein. The sample includes 150,000 to 200,000 distinct CDR3 sequences, approximately 48% of them seen just once. Material for sequencing was sorted CD4+, CD8+, or CD8+CD57+ T cells (not recorded which) from PBMCs. The receptors derive from a human donor with aplastic anemia.

Points on this clonotype: At one end the junction does not follow the germline gene, possibly because of a read error. This chain uses TRBV11-1 with TRBJ1-4; D possibly corresponds to TRBD1 (5 bases). The CDR3 runs 16 residues. Germline-derived CDR1 and CDR2 are SGHAT and FQDESV (reference sequence). CDR3 nucleotide sequence: TGTGCCAGCAGCGCCCGGCAGGGCCAGGGTAATGGAAAACTGTCTTTT. This gives the protein CASSARQGQGNGKLSF.

This clonotype was seen many times. This chain links TRBV4-1 with TRBJ1-1; tentative D call: TRBD1 (5 bases). The V and J ends lost 4 bases and 4 bases respectively, with 13 bases between them. The CDR3 contains 14 residues. Germline lookup yields CDR1 MGHRA and CDR2 YSYEKL. CDR3 protein: CASSLAGGATEAFF. CDR3 DNA sequence: TGCGCCAGCAGCCTGGCGGGGGGAGCCACTGAAGCTTTCTTT.

This clonotype was seen repeatedly, ten times or more. This sequence joins TRBV6-1 and TRBJ2-7; no clear D gene. Trimming left V 4 bases short and J 9 bases short, with 13 bases between. Per the germline V gene, CDR1 is MNHNS and CDR2 is SASEGT. The length of the CDR3 is 12 residues. CDR3 DNA: TGTGCCAGCAGTGCCAACGGCGTGGGGCAGTACTTC. Amino acids: CASSANGVGQYF.

The chain employs TRBV19 and TRBJ2-7; D is undetermined. The V gene's germline CDR1 is LNHDA and CDR2 SQIVND (reference sequence). The CDR3 contains 14 residues. The V end was cut by 2 bases, the J end by 0 bases, with 8 bases between. CDR3 nucleotides: TGTGCCAGTAGTATAAGTACTGCCTCCTACGAGCAGTACTTC. Its protein is CASSISTASYEQYF. Full variable domain (remainder filled in from reference TRBV19 and TRBJ2-7): DGGITQSPKYLFRKEGQNVTLSCEQNLNHDAMYWYRQDPGQGLRLIYYSQIVNDFQKGDIAEGYSVSREKKESFPLTVTSAQKNPTAFYLCASSISTASYEQYFGPGTRLTVT.

This clonotype occurred many times. The V call is TRBV12-3 or TRBV12-4, the J call TRBJ1-1; TRBD1 is a possible D gene (6 bases). This CDR3 is 13 amino acids long. Trimming took 5 bases from V and 11 from J, leaving 18 bases between them. The DNA for the CDR3 is TGTGCCAGCAGTCGTTTAAAGGGGGACGGGGCTTTCTTT. It encodes CASSRLKGDGAFF.

The gene calls are TRBV10-3 and TRBJ1-1, with 10 bases aligning to TRBD1. The length of the CDR3 is 13 residues. V lost 8 bases and J lost 3; bases outside the gene matches: 3. Per the germline V gene, CDR1 is ENHRY and CDR2 is SYGVKD. The CDR3 DNA reads TGTGCCATCGGACAGGGGGGACACACTGAAGCTTTCTTT. Amino acids: CAIGQGGHTEAFF.

The chain carries TRBV20-1 and TRBJ1-6, with D tentatively TRBD1 (5 bases). Trimming removed 1 base from V and 9 bases from J, with 13 bases in between. CDR3 size: 14 residues. Germline CDR1 and CDR2: DFQATT and SNEGSKA (reference sequence). The CDR3 protein is CSARGGALSSPLHF. CDR3 bases: TGCAGTGCTAGAGGGGGCGCATTATCTTCACCCCTCCACTTT.

The table lists this clonotype with a count of one. The chain couples TRBV7-3 to TRBJ2-2; TRBD1 agrees at 12 bases. Unmatched junction bases numbered 5, after V lost 5 bases and J lost 7 bases. The CDR3 length is 15 residues. Germline V CDR1 and CDR2: SGHTA, FQGTGA. DNA of the CDR3: TGTGCCAGCAGCCCCCGGGACAGGGGGCACGGGGAGCTGTTTTTT. This sequence encodes CASSPRDRGHGELFF.

The chain carries TRBV3-1 and TRBJ1-1; D ambiguous. The V end was cut by 4 bases, the J end by 1 base, with 10 bases between. The germline CDR1 and CDR2 sequences are LGHDT and YNNKEL (reference sequence). The CDR3 has 14 residues. CDR3 in DNA: TGTGCCAGCAGCCCCGACGGAGGGAACACTGAAGCTTTCTTT. Translating gives CASSPDGGNTEAFF.

This clonotype was seen many times. The V gene is TRBV5-1, the J gene TRBJ2-1, with 7 positions matching TRBD1. This CDR3 has 15 amino acids. Germline trimming cut 4 bases from V and 4 bases from J; bases unmatched to any gene: 8. Germline loops: CDR1 SGHRS, CDR2 YFSETQ. The CDR3 nucleotides are TGCGCCAGCAGCCAGGGGGACCCATCTTACAATGAGCAGTTCTTC. Amino acid sequence: CASSQGDPSYNEQFF.

The genes are TRBV6-4 and TRBJ2-1, with D hard to call. Germline-derived CDR1 and CDR2 are MRHNA and SNTAGT. CDR3 length equals 14 residues. The ends were cut back, 9 bases at V and 0 bases at J, with 12 bases in the middle. The CDR3 loop reads CASRREHSYNEQFF. The DNA for the CDR3 is TGTGCCAGTCGAAGGGAACACTCCTACAATGAGCAGTTCTTC.

The chain uses TRBV25-1 and TRBJ2-1, with 7 bases identical to TRBD1. The V and J ends lost 4 bases and 0 bases, in that order; junction bases with no gene match: 6. The CDR3 length is 16 residues. Germline loops: CDR1 MGHDK, CDR2 SYGVNS. CDR3 sequence reads: CASSAYTGASYNEQFF. Here the CDR3 DNA reads TGTGCCAGCAGTGCCTATACAGGGGCCTCCTACAATGAGCAGTTCTTC.

CDR3 in amino acids: CASTHRTGGAYEQYF. The CDR3 DNA reads as TGTGCCAGTACCCATCGGACAGGGGGCGCGTACGAGCAGTACTTC. This chain joins TRBV19 and TRBJ2-7; 11 bases map to TRBD1. The CDR3 is 15 amino acids. V gave up 7 bases and J gave up 4 bases; unmatched junction bases: 9. The germline gives CDR1 LNHDA, CDR2 SQIVND (reference sequence).

The chain carries TRBV12-3 or TRBV12-4 and TRBJ1-5; 8 bases agree with TRBD1. The CDR3 is 16 residues long. J gave up 3 bases and V 7 bases, and 11 bases lay outside the gene matches. In nucleotides, the CDR3 is TGTGCCAGCACCCTGACAGGGGCCGTAGACAATCAGCCCCAGCATTTT. It yields the protein CASTLTGAVDNQPQHF.

J is TRBJ2-5 and V is TRBV5-6, with a possible D match to TRBD2 (6 bases). The V end lost 4 bases, the J end lost 0 bases, and 13 bases lay between the germline ends. In germline, CDR1 is SGHDT, CDR2 YYEEEE. CDR3 length: 15 amino acids. This CDR3 is CASSKGRTNQETQYF. The CDR3 coding sequence is TGTGCCAGCAGCAAAGGACGGACTAACCAAGAGACCCAGTACTTC. Supplemented by reference TRBV5-6 and TRBJ2-5, the full variable domain reads DAGVTQSPTHLIKTRGQQVTLRCSPKSGHDTVSWYQQALGQGPQFIFQYYEEEERQRGNFPDRFSGHQFPNYSSELNVNALLLGDSALYLCASSKGRTNQETQYFGPGTRLLVL.

The chain has TRBV28 and TRBJ1-2, with D possibly TRBD1 on 6 matching bases. V gave up 6 bases and J gave up 6 bases, with 20 bases separating them. The CDR3 runs 15 residues. The germline V gene has CDR1 MDHEN and CDR2 SYDVKM. The CDR3 reads CASRTLRGGVDGYTF. The CDR3, as DNA: TGTGCCAGCAGGACACTGAGGGGGGGTGTGGATGGCTACACCTTC.

This clonotype was picked up many times. The chain links TRBV24-1 to TRBJ1-2; tentatively, D is TRBD1 (5 bases). Per germline, CDR1 KGHDR and CDR2 SFDVKD. V was shortened by 4 bases and J by 4 bases, with 12 bases between the two germline ends. The CDR3 runs to 14 residues. The CDR3: CATSEAGPAYGYTF. The CDR3 bases are TGTGCCACCAGTGAGGCGGGACCGGCCTATGGCTACACCTTC.